The TCR beta chain described here comes from a study of T cell responses to AZD1222 COVID-19 vaccine. Assay used: immunoSEQ multiplex PCR; TCRdb lists only in-frame clones, some missing. The sample includes 90,000 to 130,000 clones, 85% to 95% of them seen just once. Study-level points and caveats: The breadth and depth of Spike-specific TCRs increased once two AZD1222 doses had been given. Repertoire sampling was restricted to post-peak T cell response timepoints.

This CDR3 comprises 13 residues. With 5 bases clipped from V and 4 bases from J, the junction kept 4 bases outside the gene matches. The germline gives CDR1 MDHEN, CDR2 SYDVKM. To note about this clone: Its antigen is not known.

The chain is built from TRBV28 and TRBJ2-7; 8 nucleotides align to TRBD2. The starting material was peripheral blood, obtained on day 0 of AZD1222 vaccination. The TCR comes from an adult in good health. CDR3 bases: TGTGCCAGCAGTCCGGGGGGGCGGTACGAGCAGTACTTC. As protein: CASSPGGRYEQYF.